These 19 T cell receptor beta chains were sequenced from one sample in a study of tumor-infiltrating lymphocytes in localized non-small cell lung cancer. Sequenced by immunoSEQ multiplex PCR; TCRdb stores in-frame clones only, minus some. The data contain about 3,000 clones, about 47% of them singletons. Sequencing used uninvolved lung tissue not adjacent to the tumor. Receptor source: a human donor with non-small cell lung cancer.

In its sample, this clone was seen a few times. This chain joins TRBV6-4 and TRBJ2-7; D possibly corresponds to TRBD1 (5 bases). Trimming cost V 6 bases and J 4 bases, with 7 bases left between them. In germline, CDR1 is MRHNA, CDR2 SNTAGT. The CDR3 loop spans 11 amino acids. This CDR3 reads CASRQGYEQYV. The DNA for the CDR3 is TGTGCCAGCAGGCAGGGTTACGAGCAGTACGTC.

This clone has only a few counts. This chain joins TRBV29-1 and TRBJ2-3, with 8 bases fitting TRBD2. V dropped 4 bases and J dropped 6; count of bases not matched to a gene: 6. The CDR3 runs to 13 residues. In germline, CDR1 is SQVTM, CDR2 ANQGSEA. CDR3 in DNA: TGCAGCGTTGGTTGGCGGGGGGCGGATACGCAGTATTTT. This translates into CSVGWRGADTQYF.

The chain has TRBV9 and TRBJ2-7, with TRBD2 matching 12 bases. V lost 1 base, J lost 6 bases, and 2 bases stayed unmatched. Germline V gene data show CDR1 as SGDLS and CDR2 as YYNGEE. CDR3 length equals 14 residues. This CDR3 is CASSVSTSGSEQYF. The CDR3 nucleotides read TGTGCCAGCAGCGTATCGACTAGCGGGAGCGAGCAGTACTTC.

The chain couples TRBV28 to TRBJ2-1; 8 bases line up with TRBD2. This CDR3 region has 15 residues. V was clipped by 8 bases and J by 4 bases; unmatched bases: 10. Germline-derived CDR1 and CDR2 are MDHEN and SYDVKM. The CDR3 protein is CASLPASGRYNEQFF. The CDR3 DNA reads as TGTGCCAGCCTCCCTGCTAGCGGGCGGTACAATGAGCAGTTCTTC.

This chain connects TRBV5-1 to TRBJ1-4; 10 bases line up with TRBD1. Trimming at V came to 4 bases and at J to 7 bases, leaving 19 bases not matched to a gene. The germline V gene encodes CDR1 SGHRS and CDR2 YFSETQ. The CDR3 has 19 amino acids. In nucleotides, the CDR3 is TGCGCCAGCAGCCCGGGATCCGGACAGGGGGTCCTGAGTGGTGAAAAACTGTTTTTT. This translates into CASSPGSGQGVLSGEKLFF.

This chain joins TRBV7-9 and TRBJ2-7; TRBD2 agrees at 11 bases. The V and J ends lost 2 bases and 0 bases, in that order; junction bases with no gene match: 3. This CDR3 region has 16 residues. CDR1 is SEHNR and CDR2 is FQNEAQ in the germline V gene (reference sequence). The DNA of the CDR3 is TGTGCCAGCAGCTTAATAGCGGGAGGGCCCTCCTACGAGCAGTACTTC. It yields the protein CASSLIAGGPSYEQYF.

This clone was seen a few times. The chain carries TRBV7-8 and TRBJ2-7; no clear D gene. The CDR3 is made up of 14 amino acids. The V and J ends lost 2 bases and 0 bases respectively, with 8 bases between them. The germline CDR1 and CDR2 sequences are SGHVS and FQNEAQ. The CDR3 coding sequence is TGTGCCAGCAGCTTATCGGAAATCTCCTACGAGCAGTACGTC. It yields the protein CASSLSEISYEQYV.

The genes are TRBV5-1 and TRBJ2-5; 14 bases fit TRBD2. With V trimmed by 6 bases and J by 7 bases, 11 bases remained unmatched. The CDR3 covers 16 residues. CDR1 is SGHRS, CDR2 YFSETQ, per germline. The CDR3 bases are TGCGCCAGCACCCAGGGACTAGCGGGGGCCATATGGACCCAGTACTTC. As protein: CASTQGLAGAIWTQYF.

The gene calls are TRBV20-1 and TRBJ1-1; D unresolved. The CDR3 consists of 11 residues. V was shortened by 8 bases and J by 2 bases, with 9 bases between the two germline ends. Germline V CDR1 and CDR2: DFQATT, SNEGSKA (reference sequence). The CDR3 loop reads CSLSENTEAFF. CDR3 sequence (DNA): TGCAGTCTCAGTGAAAACACTGAAGCTTTCTTT.

V usage is TRBV30 and J usage is TRBJ2-3; TRBD2 matches 9 bases. The CDR3 sequence is 16 residues long. Trimming cost V 0 bases and J 2 bases; bases outside gene matches: 6. CDR1 and CDR2 from the germline V gene are GTSNPN and SVGIG (reference sequence). Here the CDR3 reads CAWSVPAGGPTDTQYF. DNA for the CDR3: TGTGCCTGGAGTGTACCAGCGGGAGGTCCCACAGATACGCAGTATTTT.

The chain carries TRBV6-6 and TRBJ2-6; maybe TRBD1 (6 bases). Germline V gene lookup returns CDR1 MNHNY and CDR2 SVGAGI (reference sequence). The CDR3 length is 16 residues. Trimming left V 6 bases short and J 0 bases short, with 12 bases between. The CDR3 spells CASRRTGRSGANVLTF. Written as DNA, the CDR3 is TGTGCCAGCAGAAGAACAGGGCGCTCTGGGGCCAACGTCCTGACTTTC.

This rearrangement joins TRBV30 to TRBJ2-1, with 9 bases aligning to TRBD1. Germline CDR1 is GTSNPN and CDR2 is SVGIG (reference sequence). The junction had 11 bases not matched to a gene; V was cut back by 1 base and J by 1 base. The CDR3 runs 18 residues. In DNA form, the CDR3 reads TGTGCCTGGAGTGCACGGGACAGGGAACGCTGGTCCTACAATGAGCAGTTCTTC. It yields the protein CAWSARDRERWSYNEQFF.

DNA for the CDR3: TGCAGCGCTAGACTCCCCCTAACAGATACGCAGTATTTT. Its translation is CSARLPLTDTQYF. The chain links TRBV29-1 to TRBJ2-3; D not certain. The CDR3 runs 13 residues. The V end lost 7 bases, the J end lost 3 bases, and 14 bases lay between the germline ends. Germline-derived CDR1 and CDR2 are SQVTM and ANQGSEA.

The CDR3 DNA reads TGTGCCAGCAGTGTTAGGGGGCCCTACGAGCAGTACTTC. Amino acids: CASSVRGPYEQYF. The rearrangement joins TRBV2 to TRBJ2-7; 7 positions agree with TRBD1. CDR3 size: 13 residues. From germline, CDR1 is SNHLY and CDR2 FYNNEI. The trim removed 4 bases at V and 2 bases at J, leaving 2 bases unmatched.

The chain is built from TRBV13 and TRBJ2-6; 7 nucleotides line up with TRBD1. Germline-derived CDR1 and CDR2 are PRHDT and FYEKMQ (reference sequence). Unmatched junction bases numbered 6, after V lost 4 bases and J lost 3 bases. This CDR3 comprises 16 residues. The CDR3 sequence: CASSSTGLGGANVLTF. DNA of the CDR3: TGTGCCAGCAGCTCGACAGGGCTAGGTGGGGCCAACGTCCTGACTTTC.

The rearrangement links TRBV30 to TRBJ2-3, with D maybe TRBD1 (6 bases). Germline CDR1 is GTSNPN and CDR2 is SVGIG (reference sequence). V was cut by 2 bases and J by 1 base, with 10 bases left in between. CDR3 length: 14 residues. CDR3 sequence reads: CAWSQAGGTDTQYF. The CDR3 DNA reads TGTGCCTGGAGTCAGGCAGGGGGCACAGATACGCAGTATTTT.

The rearrangement links TRBV7-8 to TRBJ2-5; D gene unclear. V lost 5 bases, J lost 5 bases, and 6 bases lay in between. This CDR3 has 11 amino acids. Germline V gene sequence: CDR1 SGHVS, CDR2 FQNEAQ. The DNA of the CDR3 is TGTGCCAGCAGCATGAGGGAGACCCAGTACTTC. This encodes CASSMRETQYF.

By sample fraction, this clone is medium-sized. This chain connects TRBV9 to TRBJ2-1; the D is unclear. This CDR3 spans 13 amino acids. V was clipped by 2 bases and J by 8 bases, with 11 bases between them. Germline V gene sequence: CDR1 SGDLS, CDR2 YYNGEE. The CDR3 sequence is CASSVSPLDEQFF. Written as DNA, the CDR3 is TGTGCCAGCAGCGTGAGCCCTTTGGATGAGCAGTTCTTC. The whole variable domain, filled in from reference TRBV9 and TRBJ2-1, reads DSGVTQTPKHLITATGQRVTLRCSPRSGDLSVYWYQQSLDQGLQFLIQYYNGEERAKGNILERFSAQQFPDLHSELNLSSLELGDSALYFCASSVSPLDEQFFGPGTRLTVL.

This clone rates as large. The chain recombines TRBV14 with TRBJ1-1, with D possibly TRBD1 on 6 matching bases. The V end was cut by 4 bases, the J end by 4 bases, with 10 bases between. CDR1 is SGHDN, CDR2 FVKESK, per germline. The CDR3 is 13 residues long. This chain's CDR3 is CASSPGHLTEAFF. In DNA, the CDR3 is TGTGCCAGCAGCCCGGGACACCTCACTGAAGCTTTCTTT.